The text below deals with one T cell receptor beta chain. The data stem from a study of beta chain features in type 1 diabetes. Investigators reverse transcribed all isolated RNA, so they sequenced expressed TCRB transcripts. Data came from immunoSEQ multiplex PCR; TCRdb stores just in-frame clones and leaves some out. This sample has over 120,000 clones, with nearly 9.5% found just once. CDR1 is SSHAT, CDR2 FNYEAQ, per germline (reference sequence). The V and J ends lost 5 bases and 10 bases respectively, with 15 bases between them. CDR3 length: 13 residues. What was sequenced was central memory CD4+ T cells from blood. This chain joins TRBV7-7 and TRBJ2-1; perhaps TRBD1 as D (6 bases). The clonotype was recovered from a man between 18 and 29 years old in good health. Written as DNA, the CDR3 is TGTGCCAGCAGCGAGGGGGTGAGACTCGAGCAGTTCTTC. Translated, it gives CASSEGVRLEQFF. Filled out from reference TRBV7-7 and TRBJ2-1, the complete variable domain reads GAGVSQSPRYKVTKRGQDVTLRCDPISSHATLYWYQQALGQGPEFLTYFNYEAQPDKSGLPSDRFSAERPEGSISTLTIQRTEQRDSAMYRCASSEGVRLEQFFGPGTRLTVL.